These T cell receptor beta chains were read from a single sample in a study of blood T cell repertoires in COVID-19. The table came from immunoSEQ multiplex PCR; TCRdb's copy has only in-frame clones and leaves some out. Among 250,000 or so clones listed, around 86% were seen once. Sequenced: peripheral blood. These receptors all stem from a man younger than 40 who had recovered from COVID-19. CDR3s leave out the opening cysteine and the closing phenylalanine or tryptophan. The order of the fields is CDR3 protein, V gene.

cdr3_aa: ASSYSTRDRGYDTGELF
v_call: TRBV6-2/TRBV6-3

cdr3_aa: ASSQDTGQVSEQF
v_call: TRBV3-1/TRBV3-2

cdr3_aa: ASSSLAGGRAGELF
v_call: TRBV5-1

cdr3_aa: ASSVDRPTEAF
v_call: TRBV2

cdr3_aa: ASSPGGETQY
v_call: TRBV12-3/TRBV12-4

cdr3_aa: ASSLETGFNNEQF
v_call: TRBV11-3

cdr3_aa: AISEFLNRGNTIY
v_call: TRBV10-3

cdr3_aa: ATRNGGSYGYT
v_call: TRBV15

cdr3_aa: ASSPPGRALSNTEAF
v_call: TRBV18

cdr3_aa: ASSPGPRETQY
v_call: TRBV18

cdr3_aa: ASGETRTTDTQY
v_call: TRBV27

cdr3_aa: ASSLVGDKTANYGYT
v_call: TRBV7-2

cdr3_aa: ASSSPGQGAGYT
v_call: TRBV28

cdr3_aa: SVETEANYGYT
v_call: TRBV29-1

cdr3_aa: ASHGQPNYGYT
v_call: TRBV27